Reported below is one T cell receptor beta chain. Which antigen it targets is not known. Base qualities were left out, and no much larger clone turns up one base away. The data stem from a study of T cell changes during pregnancy in multiple sclerosis (dated by TCRdb to between 2018 and 2021). Background on the whole study: The study examined how the T cell repertoire changed over the course of pregnancy in women with multiple sclerosis.

At the junction V is shortened by 5 bases and J by 2 bases, with 7 bases in between. The CDR3 numbers 12 residues from cysteine through phenylalanine. The sequence is cut down to CDR3 DNA, 36 bases in frame from base 1. The germline V gene (reference sequence) specifies SEHNR as CDR1 and FQNEAQ as CDR2. Library creation used the immunoSEQ multiplex PCR assay. Sourced from immuneACCESS, this table was stored by TCRdb with only in-frame sequences that have V and J called. A share of the clones is absent; for the studies checked, an unresolved V gene accounts for under half, and the remainder has no known explanation. The table for this sample lists 70,000 or so clones; 91% of them were counted only once. Around 0.7% of the sample is in the top ten clones.

The sequencing here drew on peripheral blood, taken in the third trimester of pregnancy. The sequence was obtained from a female donor in good health, enrolled as a control in a pregnancy study. The rearranged segments are TRBV7-9 and TRBJ2-7; the D gene is unclear. The encoded CDR3 is CASSLLPYEQYF. The nucleotide sequence is given as TGTGCCAGCAGCCTTCTCCCCTACGAGCAGTACTTC.